This T cell receptor beta chain appears in the sequencing data of a study of blood T cell repertoires in COVID-19. Study-wide background: Sites in the United States, Italy and Spain provided acute and convalescent COVID-19 samples. PBMCs, B-cell-depleted T cells, or T cells were the source of the cDNA or gDNA that made up the material.

Germline CDR1 reads MNHEY; CDR2 reads SVGAGI. This CDR3 has 15 residues. The V end was cut by 8 bases, the J end by 0 bases, with 14 bases between. Original processing notes: Nucleated cell counts were estimated from reference gene primer amplification. Sequencing was performed with immunoSEQ multiplex PCR; in TCRdb, only in-frame clones are kept and a portion is missing. V and J calls and clone size are as listed in that table; D and trimming were resolved from the DNA. The sample includes roughly 250,000 clones, around 87% of them seen just once. This TCR derives from a woman aged 50 to 65 with acute or convalescent COVID-19. The chain joins TRBV6-5 to TRBJ2-1; possibly TRBD2 for D (6 bases). Sequenced: peripheral blood. CDR3 region: CASSPRGSSYNEQFF. Here the CDR3 DNA reads TGTGCCAGCTCCCCGCGGGGAAGCTCCTACAATGAGCAGTTCTTC.